This T cell receptor beta chain was observed in a study of OX40 agonist ivuxolimab in advanced cancers. Background on the study: Dose-escalation subjects each had hepatocellular carcinoma, melanoma, renal cell or head and neck cancer. A male proportion of 82.7% was recorded, with mean age about 54 years and range about 23 to 80. Whole-study results and caveats: With doses of 0.1-3.0 mg/kg, partial responders showed among the lowest clonal expansion. Low normalized T-cell clonal expansion was additionally recorded for some nonresponders.

Repertoires were generated with immunoSEQ multiplex PCR, while TCRdb's copy carries only in-frame clones and drops some. The sample carries over 80,000 clones, roughly 83% recorded once. The CDR3 length is 15 residues. CDR1 SGHVS and CDR2 FNYEAQ come from the germline V gene. Trimming took 1 base from V and 3 from J, leaving 9 bases between them. Comments on this clone: The antigen is unknown.

Sequences were derived from CD4+ or CD8+ T cells sorted from blood, sampled in a trial of the OX40 agonist ivuxolimab. The chain is built from TRBV7-6 and TRBJ1-4, with no clear D. The TCR was taken from an adult with an advanced solid tumor such as melanoma, head and neck, liver or kidney cancer. CDR3 amino acids: CASSLGWIANEKLFF. The CDR3 DNA reads as TGTGCCAGCAGCTTAGGATGGATAGCTAATGAAAAACTGTTTTTT.